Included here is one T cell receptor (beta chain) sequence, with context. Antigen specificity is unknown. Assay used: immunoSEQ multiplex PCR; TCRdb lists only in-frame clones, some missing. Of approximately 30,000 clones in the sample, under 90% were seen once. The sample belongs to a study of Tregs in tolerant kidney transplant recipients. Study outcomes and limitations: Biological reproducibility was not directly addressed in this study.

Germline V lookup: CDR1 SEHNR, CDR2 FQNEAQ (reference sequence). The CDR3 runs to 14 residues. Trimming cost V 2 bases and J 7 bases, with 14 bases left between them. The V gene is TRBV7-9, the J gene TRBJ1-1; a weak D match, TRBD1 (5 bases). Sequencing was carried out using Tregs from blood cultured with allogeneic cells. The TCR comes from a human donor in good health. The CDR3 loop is CASSLFGGDGEAFF. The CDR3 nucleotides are TGTGCCAGCAGCTTATTTGGGGGTGACGGTGAAGCTTTCTTT.